This TCR beta chain was sequenced in a study of cytomegalovirus exposure and HLA in healthy donors. Study findings and constraints: Overall, about 160 TCR beta chains were annotated as cytomegalovirus-associated. A missense variant in DCLRE1C was later tied to TCR beta V- and J-gene trimming. When a later analysis was performed, an Asian-associated ancestry cluster reportedly had fewer N-insertions than the approximately 690-donor mean. The majority of TCR sequences were rare, yet some public TCRs appeared in many donors.

In the PCR, 60 Vbeta and 13 Jbeta primers were used. The data were produced by immunoSEQ multiplex PCR, yet TCRdb's version contains in-frame clones alone and is incomplete. The sample carries some 180,000 clones, roughly two thirds recorded once. Comment on this clone: What it binds is unknown.

This TCR derives from a woman between 18 and 29 years old in good health and CMV-seropositive. Material: PBMCs.

The CDR3 nucleotides read TGTGCCAGCAGCTTGGCTGCGGGCGGCGCTAACTATGGCTACACCTTC. It translates to CASSLAAGGANYGYTF. The V gene is TRBV7-6, the J gene TRBJ1-2; no firm D call. CDR3 length: 16 residues. Trimming pared 3 bases from V and 0 bases from J, leaving 14 bases between. CDR1 and CDR2 from the germline V gene are SGHVS and FNYEAQ.